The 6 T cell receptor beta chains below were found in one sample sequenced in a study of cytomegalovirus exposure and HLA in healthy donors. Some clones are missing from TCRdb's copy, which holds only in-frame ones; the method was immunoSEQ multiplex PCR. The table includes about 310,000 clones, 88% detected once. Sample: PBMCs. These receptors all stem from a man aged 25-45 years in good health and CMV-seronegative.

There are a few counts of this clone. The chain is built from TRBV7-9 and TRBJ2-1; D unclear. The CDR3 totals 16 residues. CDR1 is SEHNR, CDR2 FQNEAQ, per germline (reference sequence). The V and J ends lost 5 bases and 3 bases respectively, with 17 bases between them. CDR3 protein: CASSREVALLYNEQFF. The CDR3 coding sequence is TGTGCCAGCAGCCGCGAGGTGGCCTTACTCTACAATGAGCAGTTCTTC. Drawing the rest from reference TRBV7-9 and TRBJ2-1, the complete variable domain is DTGVSQNPRHKITKRGQNVTFRCDPISEHNRLYWYRQTLGQGPEFLTYFQNEAQLEKSRLLSDRFSAERPKGSFSTLEIQRTEQGDSAMYLCASSREVALLYNEQFFGPGTRLTVL.

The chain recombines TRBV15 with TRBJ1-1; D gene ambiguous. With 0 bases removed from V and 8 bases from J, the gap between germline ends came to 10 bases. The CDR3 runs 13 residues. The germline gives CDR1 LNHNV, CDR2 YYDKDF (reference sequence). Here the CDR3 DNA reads TGTGCCACCAGCAGAGATCCGTTTTTAGAAGCTTTCTTT. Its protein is CATSRDPFLEAFF.

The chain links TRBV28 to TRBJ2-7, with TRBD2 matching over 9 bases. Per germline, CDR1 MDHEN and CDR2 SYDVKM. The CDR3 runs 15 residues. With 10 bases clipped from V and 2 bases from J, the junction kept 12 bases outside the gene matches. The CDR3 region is CATVTSGGLPYEQYF. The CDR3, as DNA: TGTGCCACCGTTACGAGCGGGGGGCTACCCTACGAGCAGTACTTC.

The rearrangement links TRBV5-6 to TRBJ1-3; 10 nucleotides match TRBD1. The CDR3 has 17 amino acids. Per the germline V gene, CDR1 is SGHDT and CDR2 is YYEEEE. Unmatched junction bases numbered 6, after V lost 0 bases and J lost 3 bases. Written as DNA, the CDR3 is TGTGCCAGCAGCTTGGCATCCGGGACAGGGGATGGAAACACCATATATTTT. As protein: CASSLASGTGDGNTIYF. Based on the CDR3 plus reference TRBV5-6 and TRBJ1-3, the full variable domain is DAGVTQSPTHLIKTRGQQVTLRCSPKSGHDTVSWYQQALGQGPQFIFQYYEEEERQRGNFPDRFSGHQFPNYSSELNVNALLLGDSALYLCASSLASGTGDGNTIYFGEGSWLTVV.

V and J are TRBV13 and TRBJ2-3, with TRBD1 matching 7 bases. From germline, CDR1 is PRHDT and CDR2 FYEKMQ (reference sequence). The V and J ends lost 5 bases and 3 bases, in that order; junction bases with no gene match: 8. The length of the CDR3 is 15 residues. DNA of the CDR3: TGTGCCAGCAGCACCCGACAGGGCATTACAGATACGCAGTATTTT. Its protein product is CASSTRQGITDTQYF.

In nucleotides, the CDR3 is TGTGCCAGCAGCCTGGGCCTCCCCGGAACGGAAGATACGCAGTATTTT. Its translation is CASSLGLPGTEDTQYF. The chain uses TRBV9 and TRBJ2-3, with D uncertain. Germline V lookup: CDR1 SGDLS, CDR2 YYNGEE. The CDR3 spans 16 residues. V was shortened by 4 bases and J by 5 bases, with 20 bases between the two germline ends.